This TCR beta chain came from a study of blood T cells in healthy people across ages. V dropped 5 bases and J dropped 4; count of bases not matched to a gene: 5. Germline loops: CDR1 PRHDT, CDR2 FYEKMQ (reference sequence). The CDR3 runs to 15 residues. Together with a sample-barcoded 5' primer, a J-beta primer mix was included in a second PCR lasting about 7 to 11 cycles. A single record per CDR3 protein comes from TCRdb applying MiXCR to the 5' RACE reads. This sample has hundreds of thousands of distinct CDR3 sequences; about 26% occur once, and the top ten carry 3% to 4.5%. Study outcomes and limitations: Unsorted PBMC input precluded a conclusive naive versus antigen-experienced comparison. Long-lived donors exceeded aged donors in naive CD4+ cells and diversity.

This clonotype was found a few times. The antigen is unknown. The data also belong to a second study, concerning T cells of mothers and their children.

The receptor was isolated from a boy aged 2 to 9 in good health. The chain has TRBV13 and TRBJ1-5; 10 bases agree with TRBD1. The sequenced sample consisted of blood. The CDR3 reads CASSLGTGENQPQHF. CDR3 coding DNA: TGTGCCAGCAGCCTCGGGACAGGGGAGAATCAGCCCCAGCATTTT.